Presented here are 32 T cell receptor beta chains from one specimen sequenced in a study of blood T cell repertoires in COVID-19. Produced via immunoSEQ multiplex PCR; TCRdb's table is partial and in-frame only. The repertoire holds 85,000 to 95,000 clones, about 88% seen once, with 18% in the top ten. The specimen sequenced was peripheral blood. The receptors were sampled from a woman at least 80 years old with acute or convalescent COVID-19.

This chain links TRBV21-1 with TRBJ1-1; TRBD1 was called by the table and not checked on the DNA. TRBV21-1 is deemed a pseudogene. The CDR3 contains 18 residues. The CDR3 reads CASSTKSFDRSQNTEAFF. The CDR3 nucleotides are TGTGCCAGCAGCACCAAGTCCTTTGACAGGAGCCAGAACACTGAAGCTTTCTTT.

The V gene is TRBV29-1, the J gene TRBJ2-7, with D perhaps TRBD2 (5 bases). The CDR3 sequence is 11 residues long. The germline gives CDR1 SQVTM, CDR2 ANQGSEA. V gave up 6 bases and J gave up 9 bases, with 15 bases separating them. CDR3 DNA sequence: TGCAGCGTCAACAAAGAGGGCGGGCAGTACTTC. Protein: CSVNKEGGQYF.

This chain links TRBV5-1 with TRBJ1-1; a weak D match, TRBD1 (6 bases). V shed 0 bases and J shed 7 bases, with 16 bases lying between them. This CDR3 has 15 residues. Germline CDR1 SGHRS, CDR2 YFSETQ. Here the CDR3 reads CASSLERNRAGEAFF. DNA of the CDR3: TGCGCCAGCAGCTTGGAAAGAAACAGGGCCGGTGAAGCTTTCTTT.

The rearrangement links TRBV11-2 to TRBJ1-3, with 12 bases matching TRBD1. V gave up 5 bases and J gave up 4 bases; unmatched junction bases: 15. The CDR3 consists of 19 residues. Germline-derived CDR1 and CDR2 are SGHAT and FQNNGV. The CDR3 sequence: CASSQTRDRGQSIGNTIYF. The CDR3 nucleotides are TGTGCCAGCAGCCAAACCCGGGACAGGGGGCAAAGTATAGGAAACACCATATATTTT. Full variable domain (outside the CDR3, taken from reference TRBV11-2 and TRBJ1-3): EAGVAQSPRYKIIEKRQSVAFWCNPISGHATLYWYQQILGQGPKLLIQFQNNGVVDDSQLPKDRFSAERLKGVDSTLKIQPAKLEDSAVYLCASSQTRDRGQSIGNTIYFGEGSWLTVV.

The rearrangement joins TRBV7-9 to TRBJ2-7; 13 bases line up with TRBD2. J gave up 2 bases and V 4 bases, and 2 bases lay outside the gene matches. This CDR3 is built from 15 residues. The germline V gene encodes CDR1 SEHNR and CDR2 FQNEAQ (reference sequence). The CDR3: CASSWGLAGTYEQYF. CDR3 bases: TGTGCCAGCAGCTGGGGACTAGCGGGGACCTACGAGCAGTACTTC.

The chain's CDR3 is CASSTWRGGRGYTF. The CDR3 nucleotides read TGTGCCAGCAGTACCTGGAGGGGGGGAAGGGGCTACACCTTC. The J gene is TRBJ1-2, the V gene TRBV28; TRBD1 is a possible D gene (6 bases). V lost 5 bases and J 8 bases, leaving 18 bases between the germline ends. CDR3 length: 14 residues. CDR1 and CDR2 (germline): MDHEN, SYDVKM.

The chain couples TRBV12-3 or TRBV12-4 to TRBJ2-3; weak D call: TRBD2 (6 bases). The V gene lost 3 bases and the J gene lost 9 bases, with 10 bases spanning the gap. The CDR3 contains 12 residues. For the CDR3, the DNA is TGTGCCAGCAGTTTGAGGCGGGGAACGCAGTATTTT. Translating gives CASSLRRGTQYF.

The V call is TRBV2, the J call TRBJ2-7; D might be TRBD1 (6 bases). The CDR3 extends over 15 amino acids. The V gene's germline CDR1 is SNHLY and CDR2 FYNNEI. V lost 3 bases, J lost 4 bases, and 16 bases lay in between. The CDR3 nucleotides are TGTGCCAGCAGTGACGGCAGGGGATATGTTTACGAGCAGTACTTC. Protein sequence: CASSDGRGYVYEQYF.

This clone was found once. The chain is built from TRBV3-1 (or the pseudogene TRBV3-2) and TRBJ2-7; 7 nucleotides align to TRBD1. V lost 0 bases to trimming and J lost 3 bases; unmatched junction nucleotides: 2. Germline V gives CDR1 LGHDT, CDR2 YNNKEL (reference sequence). The CDR3 runs to 14 residues. DNA of the CDR3: TGTGCCAGCAGCCAAGAATGGACAGGCTACGAGCAGTACTTC. Translated: CASSQEWTGYEQYF.

V is TRBV18 and J is TRBJ1-1, with D hard to call. This CDR3 is 13 amino acids long. Deletions cut 4 bases from V and 1 base from J, with 7 bases between. Germline CDR1 is KGHSH and CDR2 is LQKENI. CDR3 sequence reads: CASSQGRNTEAFF. The CDR3 nucleotides read TGTGCCAGCTCACAAGGGAGGAACACTGAAGCTTTCTTT.

This rearrangement joins TRBV19 to TRBJ1-1; no firm D call. Per the germline V gene, CDR1 is LNHDA and CDR2 is SQIVND (reference sequence). The CDR3 sequence is 16 residues long. V was trimmed by 3 bases and J by 0 bases, leaving 14 bases between them. Here the CDR3 reads CASSIDGTMMNTEAFF. For the CDR3, the DNA is TGTGCCAGTAGTATTGACGGCACTATGATGAACACTGAAGCTTTCTTT. Full variable domain (rest looked up from reference TRBV19 and TRBJ1-1): DGGITQSPKYLFRKEGQNVTLSCEQNLNHDAMYWYRQDPGQGLRLIYYSQIVNDFQKGDIAEGYSVSREKKESFPLTVTSAQKNPTAFYLCASSIDGTMMNTEAFFGQGTRLTVV.

The DNA for the CDR3 is TGTGCCAGCACGAGCTCAGGGCGGTGGTCACCCCTCCACTTT. Translation gives CASTSSGRWSPLHF. The chain links TRBV5-6 to TRBJ1-6, with a tentative D call TRBD1 (5 bases). The CDR3 loop spans 14 amino acids. Trimming cost V 6 bases and J 10 bases, with 17 bases left between them. Germline V gene lookup returns CDR1 SGHDT and CDR2 YYEEEE.

The chain has TRBV12-3 or TRBV12-4 and TRBJ1-3; perhaps TRBD1 as D (5 bases). Trimming stripped 7 bases from V and 2 bases from J, with 6 bases between. The CDR3 is 12 residues long. CDR3 sequence (DNA): TGTGCCAGCACGACAGCTGGAAACACCATATATTTT. It yields the protein CASTTAGNTIYF.

The CDR3 region has the DNA TGTGCCAGCAGCCTCTCCGGGACAACCTTAGCTCTTAACACTGAAGCTTTCTTT. This codes for CASSLSGTTLALNTEAFF. The chain employs TRBV7-2 and TRBJ1-1; tentative D call: TRBD1 (6 bases). CDR3 length equals 18 residues. V gave up 5 bases and J gave up 2 bases, with 24 bases separating them. Germline V lookup: CDR1 SGHTA, CDR2 FQGNSA.

This clone was picked up a small number of times. V is TRBV2 and J is TRBJ1-1; D perhaps matches TRBD1 (6 bases). The CDR3 is 13 residues long. Trimming removed 7 bases at V and 4 bases at J, with 13 bases between. The germline V gene has CDR1 SNHLY and CDR2 FYNNEI. The CDR3 nucleotides read TGTGCCAGCACCGACCAGGGGCTCACTGAAGCTTTCTTT. Protein: CASTDQGLTEAFF.

This chain joins TRBV11-3 and TRBJ2-3; a possible D gene is TRBD2 (5 bases). The CDR3 contains 13 residues. Deletions cut 5 bases from V and 5 bases from J, with 11 bases between. In germline, CDR1 is SGHNT, CDR2 YENEEA. The CDR3 spells CASSLRELDTQYF. Here the CDR3 DNA reads TGTGCCAGCAGCCTCCGGGAACTAGATACGCAGTATTTT.

DNA of the CDR3: TGCGCCAGCAGCCAGACAGGGTTCGGACAAGAGACCCAGTACTTC. This gives the protein CASSQTGFGQETQYF. The V and J genes are TRBV5-1 and TRBJ2-5; 7 bases line up with TRBD1. CDR1 and CDR2 from the germline V gene are SGHRS and YFSETQ. V was clipped by 4 bases and J by 2 bases; unmatched bases: 8. The CDR3 has 15 residues.

The genes are TRBV12-5 and TRBJ1-5; D might be TRBD1 (6 bases). Germline V CDR1 and CDR2: LGHNT, FRNRAP. The CDR3 consists of 19 residues. V shed 5 bases and J shed 5 bases, with 28 bases lying between them. The CDR3 DNA sequence: TGTGCTAGTGGTCCCCGGCTGATGATGGGGGCTAAAGGGGATCAGCCCCAGCATTTT. Amino acids: CASGPRLMMGAKGDQPQHF.

The chain has TRBV18 and TRBJ1-2, with D unclear. Trimming cost V 1 base and J 6 bases, with 9 bases left between them. CDR3 length: 13 residues. Germline values: CDR1 KGHSH, CDR2 LQKENI. The CDR3 sequence: CASSPRPSDGYTF. The CDR3 nucleotides are TGTGCCAGCTCACCACGGCCCTCCGATGGCTACACCTTC.

The chain uses TRBV28 and TRBJ1-4, with unresolved D. V was pared by 5 bases and J by 3 bases, with 7 bases between. This CDR3 spans 13 amino acids. CDR1 and CDR2 (germline): MDHEN, SYDVKM. This CDR3 is CASSMSANEKLFF. DNA of the CDR3: TGTGCCAGCAGTATGAGTGCTAATGAAAAACTGTTTTTT.

This chain joins TRBV5-1 and TRBJ1-2, with TRBD1 matching over 8 bases. The CDR3 length is 16 residues. Germline V CDR1 and CDR2: SGHRS, YFSETQ. V shed 5 bases and J 0 bases; nucleotides not matched to a gene: 9. The CDR3 region is CASRTLGTGANYGYTF. DNA for the CDR3: TGCGCCAGCAGGACCCTCGGGACAGGAGCTAACTATGGCTACACCTTC.

The chain joins TRBV5-1 to TRBJ2-7, with 7 bases fitting TRBD2. The CDR3 loop spans 15 amino acids. The V and J ends lost 0 bases and 7 bases, in that order; junction bases with no gene match: 10. CDR1 SGHRS and CDR2 YFSETQ come from the germline V gene. CDR3 in DNA: TGCGCCAGCAGCTTGGCTGGCGGGGGAGCGAATGAGCAGTACTTC. It translates to CASSLAGGGANEQYF.

This clone appeared once. The V call is TRBV14, the J call TRBJ2-7, with D perhaps matching TRBD1 (7 bases). V dropped 1 base and J dropped 4 bases, with 14 bases sitting between them. The CDR3 length is 15 residues. CDR1 and CDR2 from the germline V gene are SGHDN and FVKESK. This CDR3 is CASSQGGTAYYEQYF. DNA of the CDR3: TGTGCCAGCAGCCAAGGCGGGACAGCTTATTACGAGCAGTACTTC. Full variable domain (remainder filled in from reference TRBV14 and TRBJ2-7): EAGVTQFPSHSVIEKGQTVTLRCDPISGHDNLYWYRRVMGKEIKFLLHFVKESKQDESGMPNNRFLAERTGGTYSTLKVQPAELEDSGVYFCASSQGGTAYYEQYFGPGTRLTVT.

This clone has just a few counts. The rearrangement uses TRBV6-5 and TRBJ1-5; D not certain. Germline CDR1 MNHEY, CDR2 SVGAGI. Trimming shortened V by 2 bases and J by 0 bases, and 8 bases separated the two germline ends. This CDR3 has 15 residues. The CDR3 reads CASSYDSYSNQPQHF. DNA for the CDR3: TGTGCCAGCAGTTACGATAGTTATAGCAATCAGCCCCAGCATTTT.

The CDR3 is CASSDDRLNTEAFF. The CDR3 DNA is TGTGCCAGCAGTGATGACAGGTTGAACACTGAAGCTTTCTTT. The chain has TRBV2 and TRBJ1-1, with D possibly matching TRBD1 (6 bases). Trimming took off 3 bases at V and 0 bases at J, with 8 bases between the two ends. This CDR3 region has 14 residues. The germline CDR1 and CDR2 sequences are SNHLY and FYNNEI. The full variable domain, rest sourced from reference TRBV2 and TRBJ1-1, is EPEVTQTPSHQVTQMGQEVILRCVPISNHLYFYWYRQILGQKVEFLVSFYNNEISEKSEIFDDQFSVERPDGSNFTLKIRSTKLEDSAMYFCASSDDRLNTEAFFGQGTRLTVV.

This chain uses TRBV7-9 with TRBJ1-1, with D possibly TRBD1 on 5 matching bases. V was clipped by 2 bases and J by 7 bases, with 14 bases between them. This CDR3 is 14 amino acids long. Germline CDR1 is SEHNR and CDR2 is FQNEAQ (reference sequence). CDR3 residues: CASSLSMPQGEAFF. The CDR3 region has the DNA TGTGCCAGCAGCTTATCCATGCCGCAGGGTGAAGCTTTCTTT.

The gene calls are TRBV5-1 and TRBJ2-1; 9 nucleotides match TRBD1. Germline lookup yields CDR1 SGHRS and CDR2 YFSETQ. The CDR3 is 16 residues long. V trimming: 2 bases; J trimming: 12 bases; junction bases outside the gene matches: 15. The CDR3 DNA is TGCGCCAGCAGCTTCTCCGGGACAGGGCTTTTATTGGGGCAGTTCTTC. Protein: CASSFSGTGLLLGQFF.

The chain has TRBV11-2 and TRBJ2-7; 10 bases fit TRBD1. The J segment lost 5 bases and the V segment lost 0 bases, leaving 4 bases of the junction unmatched. CDR3 length: 15 residues. Germline CDR1 and CDR2: SGHAT and FQNNGV. The CDR3 reads CASSLEGTGVDEQYF. Here the CDR3 DNA reads TGTGCCAGCAGCTTAGAAGGGACAGGGGTCGACGAGCAGTACTTC. Full variable domain (outside the CDR3, taken from reference TRBV11-2 and TRBJ2-7): EAGVAQSPRYKIIEKRQSVAFWCNPISGHATLYWYQQILGQGPKLLIQFQNNGVVDDSQLPKDRFSAERLKGVDSTLKIQPAKLEDSAVYLCASSLEGTGVDEQYFGPGTRLTVT.

CDR3 residues: CASSFVGTEQFF. As DNA, the CDR3 is TGTGCCAGCAGCTTCGTAGGGACAGAGCAGTTCTTC. This rearrangement joins TRBV7-2 to TRBJ2-1; maybe TRBD1 (6 bases). The V and J ends lost 3 bases and 10 bases respectively, with 10 bases between them. The CDR3 loop spans 12 amino acids. Germline V lookup: CDR1 SGHTA, CDR2 FQGNSA.

This rearrangement joins TRBV4-1 to TRBJ1-6; D not resolved. The CDR3 covers 15 residues. V lost 3 bases and J 5 bases, leaving 11 bases between the germline ends. Looked up from germline, CDR1 is MGHRA and CDR2 is YSYEKL. The CDR3 nucleotides are TGCGCCAGCAGCCATGACGGGATAAATAATTCACCCCTCCACTTT. It encodes CASSHDGINNSPLHF.

This rearrangement joins TRBV7-9 to TRBJ1-2; 7 positions agree with TRBD1. Germline loops: CDR1 SEHNR, CDR2 FQNEAQ (reference sequence). The CDR3 runs to 16 residues. Germline trimming cut 5 bases from V and 8 bases from J; bases unmatched to any gene: 17. For the CDR3, the DNA is TGTGCCAGCAGCCCGCGGGACAGCCGGGAAACATCAGGCTACACCTTC. It codes for CASSPRDSRETSGYTF.

The CDR3 region is CASGDIRQYF. In DNA form, the CDR3 reads TGTGCCAGTGGGGACATCCGGCAGTACTTC. V usage is TRBV19 and J usage is TRBJ2-7; the D gene is possibly TRBD1 (6 bases). Between the trimmed V and J ends, which lost 8 bases and 9 bases, there was a span of 11 bases. Germline CDR1 is LNHDA and CDR2 is SQIVND (reference sequence). This CDR3 contains 10 residues.